This TCR beta chain was retrieved from a study of human T cells and chemical hapten exposure. Each CDR3 protein is one row after TCRdb ran MiXCR on the RACE reads. The table lists some 380,000 distinct CDR3 sequences, around 5% of them singletons, with under 2.5% in the top ten. CDR1 SGHNT and CDR2 YYREEE come from the germline V gene (reference sequence). V was shortened by 2 bases and J by 2 bases, with 5 bases between the two germline ends. The CDR3 runs to 13 residues. This clonotype was observed a few times. This sample's time point: patch test 1, 2 weeks after DPC sensitization. Treatment specified: therapeutic diphenylcyclopropenone sensitization with weekly scalp DPC.

The receptor's source is a woman in her fifties or sixties with alopecia areata. Some clones in this sample may be carry-over from other donors' samples. The V and J genes are TRBV5-4 and TRBJ2-1; D is ambiguous. Sample: whole blood, taken in connection with sensitization to the hapten diphenylcyclopropenone (DPC). In nucleotides, the CDR3 is TGTGCCAGCAGCTTTGGGACCTACAATGAGCAGTTCTTC. This gives the protein CASSFGTYNEQFF.